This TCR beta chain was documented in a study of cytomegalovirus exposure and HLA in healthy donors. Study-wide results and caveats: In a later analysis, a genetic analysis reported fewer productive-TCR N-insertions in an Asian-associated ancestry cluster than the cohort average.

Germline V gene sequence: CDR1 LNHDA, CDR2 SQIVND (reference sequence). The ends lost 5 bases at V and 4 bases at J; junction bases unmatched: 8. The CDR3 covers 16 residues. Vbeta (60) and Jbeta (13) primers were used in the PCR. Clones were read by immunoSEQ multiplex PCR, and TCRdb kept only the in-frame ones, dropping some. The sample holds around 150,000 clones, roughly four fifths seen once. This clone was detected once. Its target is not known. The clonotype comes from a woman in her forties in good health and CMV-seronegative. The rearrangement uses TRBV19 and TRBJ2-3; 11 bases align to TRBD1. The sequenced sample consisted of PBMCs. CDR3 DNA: TGTGCCAGTAGTCCGGGGACAGGGGGAATTGCAGATACGCAGTATTTT. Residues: CASSPGTGGIADTQYF. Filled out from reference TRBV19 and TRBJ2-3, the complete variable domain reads DGGITQSPKYLFRKEGQNVTLSCEQNLNHDAMYWYRQDPGQGLRLIYYSQIVNDFQKGDIAEGYSVSREKKESFPLTVTSAQKNPTAFYLCASSPGTGGIADTQYFGPGTRLTVL.